This T cell receptor beta chain was captured in a study of CD8 T cells in ankylosing spondylitis. TCRdb reanalysed the 5' RACE reads using MiXCR and keeps one entry per CDR3 protein. Of roughly 260,000 distinct CDR3 sequences listed, 20% are singletons. CDR3 length equals 15 residues. The germline V gene encodes CDR1 SEHNR and CDR2 FQNEAQ (reference sequence). V was pared by 4 bases and J by 2 bases, with 4 bases of the junction left unmatched. A word on this clonotype: The antigen is not known.

Overall study results and limits: There was a TCR beta motif, made of several highly homologous variants, that appeared characteristic of ankylosing spondylitis blood.

The gene calls are TRBV7-9 and TRBJ1-5; the match to TRBD1 covers 8 bases. What was sequenced was blood, either unsorted or a sorted T cell fraction (not recorded which). The source of this sequence is a male donor with ankylosing spondylitis or in good health (not recorded which). CDR3 sequence: CASSSDRERNQPQHF. CDR3 bases: TGTGCCAGCAGCTCGGACAGGGAACGCAATCAGCCCCAGCATTTT.